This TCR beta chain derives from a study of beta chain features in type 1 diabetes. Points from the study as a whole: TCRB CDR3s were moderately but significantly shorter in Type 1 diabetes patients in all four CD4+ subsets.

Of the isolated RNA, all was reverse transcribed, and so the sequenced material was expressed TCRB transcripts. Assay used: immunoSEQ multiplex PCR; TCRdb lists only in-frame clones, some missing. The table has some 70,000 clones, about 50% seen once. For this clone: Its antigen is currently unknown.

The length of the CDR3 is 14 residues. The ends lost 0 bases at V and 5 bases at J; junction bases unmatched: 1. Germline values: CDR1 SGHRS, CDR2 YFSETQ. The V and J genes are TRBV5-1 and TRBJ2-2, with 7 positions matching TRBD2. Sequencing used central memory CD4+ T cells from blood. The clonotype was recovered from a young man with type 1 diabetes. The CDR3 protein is CASSLDGRTGELFF. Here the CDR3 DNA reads TGCGCCAGCAGCTTGGACGGGAGGACCGGGGAGCTGTTTTTT.